Listed below are T cell receptor beta chains from one sample, sequenced in a study of blood T cell repertoires in COVID-19. Data came from immunoSEQ multiplex PCR; TCRdb stores just in-frame clones and leaves some out. The sample yields more than 200,000 clones, roughly 88% seen once. The sample consisted of peripheral blood. These receptors originate from a middle-aged woman who had recovered from COVID-19. Both conserved end residues are part of each CDR3. The order of the fields is clone size, D gene, V gene, J gene, CDR3 DNA, CDR3 protein. D genes are given only for firm matches. A row's size may be missing; if present it is once, few, many or a size class.

clone_size: -; d_call: -; v_call: TRBV28; j_call: TRBJ1-2; cdr3_nt: TGTGCCAGCAGTTCCCTCTATGGCTACACCTTC; cdr3_aa: CASSSLYGYTF
clone_size: -; d_call: -; v_call: TRBV19; j_call: TRBJ1-2; cdr3_nt: TGTGCCAGTAGTGCGGGCCTAATCTATGGCTACACCTTC; cdr3_aa: CASSAGLIYGYTF
clone_size: -; d_call: -; v_call: TRBV30; j_call: TRBJ2-2; cdr3_nt: TGTGCCTGTAATTCGGGGAGACCGAACACCGGGGAGCTGTTTTTT; cdr3_aa: CACNSGRPNTGELFF
clone_size: -; d_call: -; v_call: TRBV3-1/TRBV3-2; j_call: TRBJ2-7; cdr3_nt: TGTGCCAGCAGCCAAGAGGGCTTCGGATACGAGCAGTACTTC; cdr3_aa: CASSQEGFGYEQYF
clone_size: few; d_call: -; v_call: TRBV20-1; j_call: TRBJ1-5; cdr3_nt: TGCAGTGCTAGTTCCCCCTCTGGACAGTTCCTCGAGGTGGGGCCCCAGCATTTT; cdr3_aa: CSASSPSGQFLEVGPQHF
clone_size: few; d_call: TRBD2; v_call: TRBV7-9; j_call: TRBJ2-2; cdr3_nt: TGTGCCAGCCCCAGCGGGGGCACCGGGGAGCTGTTTTTT; cdr3_aa: CASPSGGTGELFF
clone_size: once; d_call: -; v_call: TRBV5-6; j_call: TRBJ1-3; cdr3_nt: TGTGCCAGCAGCTCGTTCCGACAGAACTCTGGAAACACCATATATTTT; cdr3_aa: CASSSFRQNSGNTIYF
clone_size: -; d_call: TRBD2; v_call: TRBV27; j_call: TRBJ2-7; cdr3_nt: TGTGCCAGCAGCCTGCGGGGGACCTACGAGCAGTACTTC; cdr3_aa: CASSLRGTYEQYF
clone_size: -; d_call: TRBD2; v_call: TRBV30; j_call: TRBJ2-5; cdr3_nt: TGTGCCTGGAGTCGCGGACTAGCGGGGGGGCGGGAGACCCAGTACTTC; cdr3_aa: CAWSRGLAGGRETQYF
clone_size: few; d_call: TRBD2; v_call: TRBV9; j_call: TRBJ2-1; cdr3_nt: TGTGCCAGCAGCTCCCACGGGACTAGCGACATCAATGAGCAGTTCTTC; cdr3_aa: CASSSHGTSDINEQFF
clone_size: -; d_call: -; v_call: TRBV7-8; j_call: TRBJ1-1; cdr3_nt: TGTGCCAGCACGGTTCAAATGAACACTGAAGCTTTCTTT; cdr3_aa: CASTVQMNTEAFF
clone_size: -; d_call: -; v_call: TRBV11-2; j_call: TRBJ2-7; cdr3_nt: TGTGCCAGCAGCTTTTTGGTAGGGGGGGGCGAGCAGTACTTC; cdr3_aa: CASSFLVGGGEQYF
clone_size: -; d_call: TRBD1; v_call: TRBV10-3; j_call: TRBJ1-1; cdr3_nt: TGTGCCATCAGTGAGCCCGGGACAGGGGGCACTGAAGCTTTCTTT; cdr3_aa: CAISEPGTGGTEAFF
clone_size: -; d_call: TRBD1; v_call: TRBV12-3/TRBV12-4; j_call: TRBJ1-2; cdr3_nt: TGTGCCAGCAGTTTGGGGACAGGGACCGGCTACACCTTC; cdr3_aa: CASSLGTGTGYTF
clone_size: -; d_call: -; v_call: TRBV19; j_call: TRBJ1-1; cdr3_nt: TGTGCCAGTAGTCCGACAGGATCCCCCATGAACACTGAAGCTTTCTTT; cdr3_aa: CASSPTGSPMNTEAFF
clone_size: -; d_call: -; v_call: TRBV12-3/TRBV12-4; j_call: TRBJ1-3; cdr3_nt: TGTGCCAGCACCGAGAACTCTGGAAACACCATATATTTT; cdr3_aa: CASTENSGNTIYF
clone_size: -; d_call: -; v_call: TRBV2; j_call: TRBJ1-1; cdr3_nt: TGTGCCAGCATTTCACAGGGTGGCACTGAAGCTTTCTTT; cdr3_aa: CASISQGGTEAFF
clone_size: -; d_call: -; v_call: TRBV5-6; j_call: TRBJ2-2; cdr3_nt: TGTGCCAGCAGCCCAGATTACGCGAACACCGGGGAGCTGTTTTTT; cdr3_aa: CASSPDYANTGELFF
clone_size: -; d_call: -; v_call: TRBV24-1; j_call: TRBJ2-3; cdr3_nt: TGTGCCACCAGTGATGCACAGGGTACAGATACGCAGTATTTT; cdr3_aa: CATSDAQGTDTQYF
clone_size: -; d_call: TRBD2; v_call: TRBV7-2; j_call: TRBJ2-1; cdr3_nt: TGTGCCAGCAGCTTAGTTGCTAGCGGGGGGGCGTCCTACAATGAGCAGTTCTTC; cdr3_aa: CASSLVASGGASYNEQFF
clone_size: -; d_call: TRBD1; v_call: TRBV4-3; j_call: TRBJ1-2; cdr3_nt: TGCGCCAGCAGCCAAGATTGGCCAGGGGGAAGCTATGGCTACACCTTC; cdr3_aa: CASSQDWPGGSYGYTF
clone_size: -; d_call: -; v_call: TRBV28; j_call: TRBJ1-4; cdr3_nt: TGTGCCAGCAGTGTACAGGGTAATTCTGAAAAACTGTTTTTT; cdr3_aa: CASSVQGNSEKLFF
clone_size: -; d_call: TRBD2; v_call: TRBV19; j_call: TRBJ2-7; cdr3_nt: TGTGCCAGTAGAGCGGGAGGGACCTACGAGCAGTACTTC; cdr3_aa: CASRAGGTYEQYF
clone_size: -; d_call: TRBD2; v_call: TRBV19; j_call: TRBJ2-1; cdr3_nt: TGTGCCAGTAGTTCGACCGCGGGGGGGCCCTACAATGAGCAGTTCTTC; cdr3_aa: CASSSTAGGPYNEQFF
clone_size: -; d_call: TRBD1; v_call: TRBV3-1/TRBV3-2; j_call: TRBJ1-1; cdr3_nt: TGTGCCAGCAGCCAAGACGACAGGGAGCCTGAAGCTTTCTTT; cdr3_aa: CASSQDDREPEAFF
clone_size: -; d_call: -; v_call: TRBV20-1; j_call: TRBJ1-5; cdr3_nt: TGCAGTGCTAGTTCTCCAGGGGGCAATCAGCCCCAGCATTTT; cdr3_aa: CSASSPGGNQPQHF